This T cell receptor beta chain was retrieved from a study of vaccination and CD4 T cells after COVID-19. Whole-study findings and limits: Spike mono-reactivity was the property of 304 of 307 vaccine-specific clones in convalescent patients.

The length of the CDR3 is 12 residues. CDR1 and CDR2 (germline): SGHVS, FNYEAQ. Comments on this clonotype: Antigen: not known. Germline is not matched at one junction end, which may reflect a read error.

Treatment given: roughly 10-day PBMC culture with coronavirus spike peptide pools or control peptides (ViraFEST assay). It was with 10 IU/ml IL-2 and around 10 ug/ml peptide pools that 1.5 million to 2.5 million PBMCs per well were cultured. Sequenced with the Oncomine TCR Beta short-read assay was DNA taken from cultured CD4+ T cells. TCRdb processed the PCR reads anew with MiXCR; each CDR3 protein has one entry. The repertoire includes around 15,000 distinct CDR3 sequences, 61% of them detected once, and about 10% sits in the top ten. The TCR sequence derives from a human donor who had recovered from COVID-19. Sequencing was done on a sample of CD4+ T cells from blood, cultured in vitro. The rearrangement joins TRBV7-6 to TRBJ2-1; D is uncertain. The CDR3 DNA is TGTGCTAGCAGAGCGAAACTCAGAGCCCGTAGCTTC. This gives the protein CASRAKLRARSF.